The clone carrying this TCR beta chain has at least ten counts. Its antigen is unidentified. The record originates from a study of human T cells and chemical hapten exposure. About the research overall: Enrolled patients were predominantly female and had alopecia areata, totalis or universalis. Whole-study findings and limits: DPC sensitization produced no change in TCRs with frequency above 1 in 1000. The formation of large CDR3 similarity clusters by expanded TCRs significantly exceeded that of controls.

Authors' data handling: Sample TCR totals centred on a median of approximately 95,000, ranging roughly 20,000 to 700,000. TCRdb re-analysed the RACE reads in MiXCR, keeping a single row per CDR3 protein. TCRdb's processing, not the authors' own work, is the source of the V and J calls. The sample lists 40,000 or so distinct CDR3 sequences; 9% to 15% were seen once. The germline V gene encodes CDR1 LNHDA and CDR2 SQIVND (reference sequence). CDR3 length equals 15 residues. V lost 5 bases, J lost 4 bases, and 10 bases stayed unmatched. Time point denoted: pre-sensitization, week 0. Noted treatment: therapeutic diphenylcyclopropenone sensitization with weekly scalp DPC. Extraction yielded total RNA from whole blood (unfractionated).

The specimen was whole blood, collected in connection with sensitization to the hapten diphenylcyclopropenone (DPC). The chain links TRBV19 to TRBJ2-5; 7 bases match TRBD2. The clonotype originates from a woman between 35 and 50 years old with alopecia areata. Some clones in this sample may be carry-over from other donors' samples. This CDR3 is CASSAGGSSRETQYF. CDR3 coding DNA: TGTGCCAGTAGTGCCGGGGGGAGTTCCCGAGAGACCCAGTACTTC.